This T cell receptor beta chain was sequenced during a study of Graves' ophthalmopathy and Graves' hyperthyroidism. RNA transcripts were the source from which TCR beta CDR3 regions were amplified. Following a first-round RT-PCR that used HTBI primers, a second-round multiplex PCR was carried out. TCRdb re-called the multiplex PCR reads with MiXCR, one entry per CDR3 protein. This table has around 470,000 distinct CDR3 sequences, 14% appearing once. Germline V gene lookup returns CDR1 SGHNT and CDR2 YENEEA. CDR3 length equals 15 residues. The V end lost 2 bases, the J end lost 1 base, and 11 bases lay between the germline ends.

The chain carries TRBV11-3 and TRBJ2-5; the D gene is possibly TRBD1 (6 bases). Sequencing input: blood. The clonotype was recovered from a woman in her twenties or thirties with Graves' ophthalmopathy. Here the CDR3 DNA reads TGTGCCAGCAGCTTAATTGGGGGCGGCCAAGAGACCCAGTACTTC. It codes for CASSLIGGGQETQYF.